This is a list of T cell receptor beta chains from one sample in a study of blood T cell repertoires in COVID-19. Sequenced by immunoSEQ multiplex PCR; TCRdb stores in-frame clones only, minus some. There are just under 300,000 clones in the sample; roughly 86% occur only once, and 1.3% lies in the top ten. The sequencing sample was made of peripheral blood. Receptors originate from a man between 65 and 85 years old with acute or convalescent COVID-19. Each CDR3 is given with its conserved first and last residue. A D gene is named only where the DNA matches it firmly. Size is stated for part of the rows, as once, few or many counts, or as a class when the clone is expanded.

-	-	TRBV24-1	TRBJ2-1	CATSDQDSYNEQFF	TGTGCCACCAGTGACCAGGACTCCTACAATGAGCAGTTCTTC
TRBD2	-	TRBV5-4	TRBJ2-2	CASSLGLAGASNTGELFF	TGTGCCAGCAGCTTGGGGCTAGCGGGGGCCTCGAACACCGGGGAGCTGTTTTTT
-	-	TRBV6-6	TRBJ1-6	CASSRGGNSPLHF	TGTGCCAGTAGCAGGGGTGGGAATTCACCCCTCCACTTT
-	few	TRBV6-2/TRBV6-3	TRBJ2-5	CASSKTGTGETQYF	TGTGCCAGCAGTAAAACAGGGACCGGAGAGACCCAGTACTTC
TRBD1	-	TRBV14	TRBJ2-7	CASSQDSLTGSYEQYF	TGTGCCAGCAGCCAAGATAGTTTGACAGGGAGTTACGAGCAGTACTTC
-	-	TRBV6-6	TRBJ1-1	CASSSRPTEAFF	TGTGCCAGCAGTTCGCGGCCCACTGAAGCTTTCTTT
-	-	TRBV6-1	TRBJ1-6	CASSEYLGPFSPLHF	TGTGCCAGCAGTGAATACCTGGGGCCTTTTTCACCCCTCCACTTT
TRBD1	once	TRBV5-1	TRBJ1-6	CASSVGQGGNSPLHF	TGCGCCAGCAGCGTAGGACAGGGGGGTAATTCACCCCTCCACTTT
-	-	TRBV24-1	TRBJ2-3	CATTETGYTDTQYF	TGTGCCACCACTGAGACCGGGTACACAGATACGCAGTATTTT
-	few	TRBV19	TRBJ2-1	CASSIGPETEQFF	TGTGCCAGTAGTATAGGGCCGGAGACTGAGCAGTTCTTC
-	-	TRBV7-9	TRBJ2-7	CASSGRDREQYF	TGTGCCAGCAGCGGCAGGGATAGGGAGCAGTACTTC
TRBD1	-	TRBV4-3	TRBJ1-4	CASSQETARGEEKLFF	TGCGCCAGCAGCCAAGAGACGGCCAGGGGGGAGGAAAAACTGTTTTTT
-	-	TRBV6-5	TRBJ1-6	CASRAQGSYNSPLHF	TGTGCCAGCAGGGCCCAGGGATCCTATAATTCACCCCTCCACTTT
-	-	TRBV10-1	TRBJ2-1	CASSGTTYNEQFF	TGCGCCAGCAGTGGGACAACCTACAATGAGCAGTTCTTC
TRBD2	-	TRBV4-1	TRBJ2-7	CASSQEGRGSLHEQYF	TGCGCCAGCAGCCAAGAGGGTCGCGGGAGTTTACACGAGCAGTACTTC
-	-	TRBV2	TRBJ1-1	CANAREGKLAFF	TGTGCCAACGCTAGGGAGGGAAAGTTGGCTTTCTTT
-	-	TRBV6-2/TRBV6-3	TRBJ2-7	CASSYYTGVSEQYF	TGTGCCAGCAGTTACTATACGGGAGTTTCCGAGCAGTACTTC
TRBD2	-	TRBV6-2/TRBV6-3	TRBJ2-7	CASSREGLSYEQYF	TGTGCCAGCAGCCGGGAGGGCCTGTCCTACGAGCAGTACTTC
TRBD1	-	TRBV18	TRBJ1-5	CASSASPGQSGQPQHF	TGTGCCAGCTCAGCGTCCCCGGGACAGTCGGGTCAGCCCCAGCATTTT
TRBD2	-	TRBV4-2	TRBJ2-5	CASSPRSGGHEVQYF	TGTGCCAGCAGCCCCCGTAGCGGGGGACACGAGGTCCAGTACTTC
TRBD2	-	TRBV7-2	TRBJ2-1	CASSARLGGGADEQFF	TGTGCCAGCAGCGCGCGACTGGGCGGGGGGGCTGATGAGCAGTTCTTC
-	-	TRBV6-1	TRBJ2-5	CASSEGHSQETQYF	TGTGCCAGCAGTGAAGGGCATTCCCAAGAGACCCAGTACTTC
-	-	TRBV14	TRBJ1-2	CASSQTSDINGYTF	TGTGCCAGCAGCCAAACATCGGACATCAATGGCTACACCTTC
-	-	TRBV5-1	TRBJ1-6	CASSQDTDNSPLHF	TGCGCCAGCAGCCAGGACACAGATAATTCACCCCTCCACTTT
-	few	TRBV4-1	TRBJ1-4	CASSQSRPGGKLFF	TGCGCCAGCAGCCAATCCCGGCCCGGGGGAAAACTGTTTTTT
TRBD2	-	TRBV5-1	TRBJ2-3	CASSHERGASTDTQYF	TGCGCCAGCAGCCACGAGCGGGGGGCTAGCACAGATACGCAGTATTTT
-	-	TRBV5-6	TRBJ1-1	CASSLGAAGIGYAFF	TGTGCCAGCAGCTTGGGGGCCGCCGGGATAGGGTACGCTTTCTTT
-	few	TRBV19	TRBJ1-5	CASSPTGVMDYQPQHF	TGTGCCAGTAGCCCAACGGGGGTAATGGATTATCAGCCCCAGCATTTT
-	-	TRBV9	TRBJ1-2	CASSTRQSANYGYTF	TGTGCCAGCAGCACCCGACAATCAGCTAACTATGGCTACACCTTC
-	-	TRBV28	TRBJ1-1	CASSPGQTVTEAFF	TGTGCCAGCAGTCCAGGACAGACGGTCACTGAAGCTTTCTTT
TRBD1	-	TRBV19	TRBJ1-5	CASSISQGMRNQPQHF	TGTGCCAGTAGTATCTCACAGGGGATGCGCAATCAGCCCCAGCATTTT
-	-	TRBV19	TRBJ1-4	CASTGRTNEKLFF	TGTGCCAGTACAGGGCGGACTAATGAAAAACTGTTTTTT
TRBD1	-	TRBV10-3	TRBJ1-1	CAIRADRAMNTEAFF	TGTGCCATCAGGGCGGACAGGGCTATGAACACTGAAGCTTTCTTT
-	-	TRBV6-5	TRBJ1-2	CASSSGQQTYGYTF	TGTGCCAGCAGTTCAGGACAGCAAACCTATGGCTACACCTTC
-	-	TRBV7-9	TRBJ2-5	CASSFGAQETQYF	TGTGCCAGCAGCTTTGGAGCACAAGAGACCCAGTACTTC
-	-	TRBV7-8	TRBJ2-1	CASSLDGNNEQFF	TGTGCCAGCAGCTTAGACGGTAACAATGAGCAGTTCTTC
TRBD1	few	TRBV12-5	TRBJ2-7	CASGPDTGTENYEQYF	TGTGCTAGTGGTCCCGACACCGGGACAGAGAACTACGAGCAGTACTTC
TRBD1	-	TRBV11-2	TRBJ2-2	CASSFRDRGPGELFF	TGTGCCAGCAGCTTCCGGGACAGGGGGCCCGGGGAGCTGTTTTTT
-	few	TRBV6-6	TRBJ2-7	CASSYSVRYEQYF	TGTGCCAGCAGTTACTCTGTCAGGTACGAGCAGTACTTC
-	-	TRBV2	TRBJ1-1	CASSRGITEAFF	TGTGCCAGCAGCCGGGGGATCACTGAAGCTTTCTTT
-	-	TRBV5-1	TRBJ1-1	CASSLETAGNTEAFF	TGCGCCAGCAGCTTGGAGACGGCGGGGAACACTGAAGCTTTCTTT
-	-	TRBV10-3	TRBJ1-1	CATQEVQSNTEAFF	TGTGCCACCCAGGAGGTACAGTCGAACACTGAAGCTTTCTTT